What follows are 18 T cell receptor beta chains derived from one specimen sequenced in a study of blood T cell repertoires in COVID-19 (dated by TCRdb to 2019 to 2021). The library was produced with the immunoSEQ multiplex PCR assay. TCRdb obtained this table from immuneACCESS and retained in-frame rearrangements with V and J assigned. These tables miss some clones; where compared with another copy, unresolved V genes account for less than half of the shortfall, and the remainder is unexplained. Across this sample there are about 46,000 clones, with 87% seen only once. About a sixth of the sample comes from the top ten. Input material: peripheral blood. Source of these receptors: a human donor in a cohort sampled during active COVID-19.

The chain recombines TRBV29-1 with TRBJ2-2; D remains unclear. The germline V gene has CDR1 SQVTM and CDR2 ANQGSEA. The CDR3 runs to 13 residues. Trimming removed 6 bases at V and 0 bases at J, with 8 bases between. The CDR3, as DNA: TGCAGCGTAGTCAACTCGAACACCGGGGAGCTGTTTTTT. Translated: CSVVNSNTGELFF.

The CDR3 DNA reads TGTGCCTGGAGTGTACCGGCAGGGGGCCACGAGCAGTACTTC. This translates into CAWSVPAGGHEQYF. The V gene is TRBV30, the J gene TRBJ2-7, with TRBD1 matching over 8 bases. The CDR3 has 14 residues. V gave up 0 bases and J gave up 5 bases; unmatched junction bases: 6. The germline CDR1 and CDR2 sequences are GTSNPN and SVGIG (reference sequence).

The CDR3 loop is CASSETGLAGANTQYF. The CDR3 nucleotides read TGTGCCAGCAGTGAAACGGGACTAGCGGGTGCAAATACGCAGTATTTT. The chain recombines TRBV2 with TRBJ2-3; 12 positions match TRBD2. The V segment lost 2 bases and the J segment 7 bases; nucleotides outside the gene matches: 7. The CDR3 extends over 16 amino acids. Looked up from germline, CDR1 is SNHLY and CDR2 is FYNNEI. Full variable domain (missing parts from reference TRBV2 and TRBJ2-3): EPEVTQTPSHQVTQMGQEVILRCVPISNHLYFYWYRQILGQKVEFLVSFYNNEISEKSEIFDDQFSVERPDGSNFTLKIRSTKLEDSAMYFCASSETGLAGANTQYFGPGTRLTVL.

This chain uses TRBV7-6 with TRBJ2-3, with 7 bases fitting TRBD2. The junction had 5 bases not matched to a gene; V was cut back by 5 bases and J by 0 bases. Germline loops: CDR1 SGHVS, CDR2 FNYEAQ. The CDR3 runs to 15 residues. The DNA of the CDR3 is TGTGCCAGCAGCAAACTAGCGACGAGCACAGATACGCAGTATTTT. It encodes CASSKLATSTDTQYF. Filled out from reference TRBV7-6 and TRBJ2-3, the complete variable domain reads GAGVSQSPRYKVTKRGQDVALRCDPISGHVSLYWYRQALGQGPEFLTYFNYEAQQDKSGLPNDRFSAERPEGSISTLTIQRTEQRDSAMYRCASSKLATSTDTQYFGPGTRLTVL.

This sequence joins TRBV18 and TRBJ1-3; TRBD1 matches 8 bases. J lost 2 bases, V lost 0 bases, and 6 bases had no gene match. Germline lookup yields CDR1 KGHSH and CDR2 LQKENI. The CDR3 is 17 amino acids. CDR3 loop: CASSPPRPGGTGNTIYF. Here the CDR3 DNA reads TGTGCCAGCTCACCACCCCGTCCAGGGGGCACTGGAAACACCATATATTTT. Full variable domain (outside the CDR3, taken from reference TRBV18 and TRBJ1-3): NAGVMQNPRHLVRRRGQEARLRCSPMKGHSHVYWYRQLPEEGLKFMVYLQKENIIDESGMPKERFSAEFPKEGPSILRIQQVVRGDSAAYFCASSPPRPGGTGNTIYFGEGSWLTVV.

The rearrangement joins TRBV7-2 to TRBJ2-1; possibly TRBD1 for D (6 bases). Germline CDR1 and CDR2: SGHTA and FQGNSA. The CDR3 extends over 15 amino acids. The V and J ends lost 5 bases and 0 bases respectively, with 11 bases between them. CDR3 sequence: CASSTTQGSYNEQFF. The CDR3, as DNA: TGTGCCAGCAGCACGACACAGGGCTCCTACAATGAGCAGTTCTTC.

The V and J genes are TRBV2 and TRBJ1-2; D ambiguous. Germline V CDR1 and CDR2: SNHLY, FYNNEI. V dropped 1 base and J dropped 5 bases, with 11 bases sitting between them. This CDR3 contains 14 residues. The CDR3 region has the DNA TGTGCCAGCAGTGAAGGGGGTACTAGGTATGGCTACACCTTC. Encoded protein: CASSEGGTRYGYTF.

This sequence joins TRBV13 and TRBJ2-6; 7 bases are shared with TRBD2. V dropped 3 bases and J dropped 2; count of bases not matched to a gene: 1. CDR1 PRHDT and CDR2 FYEKMQ come from the germline V gene (reference sequence). The length of the CDR3 is 15 residues. In DNA, the CDR3 is TGTGCCAGCAGCTTCCGGGAGGCTGGGGCCAACGTCCTGACTTTC. It yields the protein CASSFREAGANVLTF.

The gene calls are TRBV11-2 and TRBJ2-7; possible D gene TRBD2, 7 bases. Germline V gives CDR1 SGHAT, CDR2 FQNNGV. Trimming took 5 bases from V and 4 from J, leaving 21 bases between them. CDR3 size: 16 residues. Here the CDR3 reads CASSPKGVGGRYEQYF. The DNA of the CDR3 is TGTGCCAGCAGCCCCAAGGGGGTGGGAGGGAGGTACGAGCAGTACTTC.

This clone is labeled medium-sized. The genes are TRBV4-2 and TRBJ2-4; 9 bases line up with TRBD2. The trim removed 3 bases at V and 0 bases at J, leaving 12 bases unmatched. This CDR3 has 19 amino acids. Per germline, CDR1 LGHNA and CDR2 YNFKEQ. CDR3 nucleotides: TGTGCCAGCAGCCAGGGGGAGGCTAGCGGGAACCTAGCCAAAAACATTCAGTACTTC. Its translation: CASSQGEASGNLAKNIQYF.

The chain joins TRBV28 to TRBJ2-7; 13 bases map to TRBD2. Germline V gene lookup returns CDR1 MDHEN and CDR2 SYDVKM. After removal of 4 bases from V and 4 bases from J, the junction contained 1 base not matched to a gene. The CDR3 runs to 14 residues. The DNA for the CDR3 is TGTGCCAGCAGTTCGGGACTAGCGGGGTACGAGCAGTACTTC. Its protein is CASSSGLAGYEQYF.

The chain uses TRBV27 and TRBJ1-5; 10 bases are shared with TRBD1. J was trimmed by 4 bases and V by 4 bases; bases with no gene match: 4. This CDR3 has 15 amino acids. CDR1 and CDR2 (germline): MNHEY, SMNVEV (reference sequence). CDR3 sequence: CASSSRTGGNQPQHF. The CDR3 bases are TGTGCCAGCAGTTCAAGGACAGGGGGGAATCAGCCCCAGCATTTT.

The J gene is TRBJ2-7, the V gene TRBV18, with D maybe TRBD2 (5 bases). CDR1 and CDR2 from the germline V gene are KGHSH and LQKENI. Deletions cut 0 bases from V and 0 bases from J, with 12 bases between. The CDR3 is 16 amino acids. The CDR3 loop is CASSPPGSGGSYEQYF. The CDR3, as DNA: TGTGCCAGCTCACCACCGGGCTCCGGAGGCTCCTACGAGCAGTACTTC.

This sequence joins TRBV4-1 and TRBJ2-2; 7 bases agree with TRBD2. Germline V CDR1 and CDR2: MGHRA, YSYEKL. The trim removed 2 bases at V and 1 base at J, leaving 4 bases unmatched. This CDR3 has 16 residues. CDR3 protein: CASSQRASGNTGELFF. The DNA of the CDR3 is TGCGCCAGCAGCCAACGGGCTAGCGGGAACACCGGGGAGCTGTTTTTT.

This chain links TRBV7-2 with TRBJ2-6; unclear D gene. Trimming took off 2 bases at V and 0 bases at J, with 5 bases between the two ends. Germline V gene lookup returns CDR1 SGHTA and CDR2 FQGNSA. There are 15 residues in the CDR3. The CDR3 protein is CASSLSVSGANVLTF. CDR3 sequence (DNA): TGTGCCAGCAGCTTATCTGTCTCTGGGGCCAACGTCCTGACTTTC. The entire variable domain, with the rest obtained from reference TRBV7-2 and TRBJ2-6, is as follows: GAGVSQSPSNKVTEKGKDVELRCDPISGHTALYWYRQSLGQGLEFLIYFQGNSAPDKSGLPSDRFSAERTGGSVSTLTIQRTQQEDSAVYLCASSLSVSGANVLTFGAGSRLTVL.

The gene calls are TRBV4-1 and TRBJ1-1; 8 nucleotides line up with TRBD1. This CDR3 has 14 amino acids. The germline V gene has CDR1 MGHRA and CDR2 YSYEKL. Trimming cost V 3 bases and J 2 bases; bases outside gene matches: 2. CDR3 coding DNA: TGCGCCAGCAGCCAGGACAGGGTAAACACTGAAGCTTTCTTT. It yields the protein CASSQDRVNTEAFF.

The V gene is TRBV27, the J gene TRBJ1-2, with 7 bases that match TRBD1. Germline V CDR1 and CDR2: MNHEY, SMNVEV (reference sequence). The CDR3 contains 16 residues. The V gene end was trimmed by 2 bases and the J gene end by 7 bases; junction bases not matched to a gene: 13. Here the CDR3 DNA reads TGTGCCAGCAGTTTACAGGGACAGACTCTTATTGGTGGCTACACCTTC. Translating it yields CASSLQGQTLIGGYTF.

This clone was detected only once. For the CDR3, the DNA is TGTGCCAGCAGCTTCGACAGCTCCAATTCACCCCTCCACTTT. As protein: CASSFDSSNSPLHF. The genes are TRBV7-2 and TRBJ1-6, with D perhaps matching TRBD1 (5 bases). Germline V gives CDR1 SGHTA, CDR2 FQGNSA. Trimming pared 3 bases from V and 7 bases from J, leaving 10 bases between. The CDR3 totals 14 residues.